The clone carrying this T cell receptor (beta chain) was counted at least ten times. Its antigen is unknown. The junction shows a germline mismatch at one end, possibly a read error. This sample is part of a study of human T cells and chemical hapten exposure. Study outcomes and limitations: Sensitizing to DPC left TCRs with a frequency above 1 in 1000 unaltered.

This sample's time point: patch test 1, 2 weeks after DPC sensitization. Treatment denoted: therapeutic diphenylcyclopropenone sensitization with weekly scalp DPC. Per the original data handling: Ranging from about 23,224 to 700,000, TCR counts per sample had a median value of roughly 96,000. Each CDR3 protein gets one entry after TCRdb re-called the RACE reads with MiXCR. The V and J calls were determined by TCRdb, not by the authors. The repertoire has about 380,000 distinct CDR3 sequences, roughly 5% of them found once; the top ten carry 2% to 2.5%. Germline V gene lookup returns CDR1 SGHRS and CDR2 YFSETQ. The CDR3 is made up of 14 amino acids.

This TCR came from a woman between 50 and 59 years old with alopecia areata. Some clones in this sample may be carry-over from other donors' samples. The rearrangement uses TRBV5-1 and TRBJ2-1, with D possibly being TRBD2 (5 bases). The source was whole blood, collected in connection with sensitization to the hapten diphenylcyclopropenone (DPC). The CDR3 protein is CASSFRGSYNEQFF. The CDR3 DNA is TGTGCCAGCAGCTTCCGGGGATCCTACAATGAGCAGTTCTTC.